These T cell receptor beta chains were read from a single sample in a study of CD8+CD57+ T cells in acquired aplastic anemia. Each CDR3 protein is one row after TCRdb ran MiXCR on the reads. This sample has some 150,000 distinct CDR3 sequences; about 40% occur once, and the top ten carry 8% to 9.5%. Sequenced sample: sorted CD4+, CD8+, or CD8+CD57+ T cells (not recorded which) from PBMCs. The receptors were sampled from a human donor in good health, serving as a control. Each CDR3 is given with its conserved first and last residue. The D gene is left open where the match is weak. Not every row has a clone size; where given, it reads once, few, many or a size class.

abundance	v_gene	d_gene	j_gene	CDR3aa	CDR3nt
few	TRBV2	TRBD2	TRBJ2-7	CASRTSGDLYEQYF	TGTGCCAGCAGAACTAGCGGGGACCTCTACGAGCAGTACTTC
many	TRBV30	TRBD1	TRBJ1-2	CAVDRVHGYTF	TGTGCGGTGGACAGGGTCCATGGCTACACCTTC
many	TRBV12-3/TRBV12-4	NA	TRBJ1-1	CASSLLGRGEAFF	TGTGCCAGCAGTTTACTCGGCAGAGGGGAAGCTTTCTTT
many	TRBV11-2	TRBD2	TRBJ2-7	CASSPERRREDEQYF	TGTGCCAGCAGCCCGGAACGGAGGCGGGAGGACGAGCAGTACTTC
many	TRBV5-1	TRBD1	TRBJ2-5	CASSLAVTGGLETQYF	TGCGCCAGCAGCTTGGCGGTGACAGGGGGCTTAGAGACCCAGTACTTC
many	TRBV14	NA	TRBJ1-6	CASSQVGLSTGSPLHF	TGTGCCAGCAGCCAAGTGGGACTTTCAACGGGTTCACCCCTCCACTTT
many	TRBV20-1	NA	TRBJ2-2	CSARQGGNTGELFF	TGCAGTGCGCGACAGGGAGGGAACACCGGGGAGCTGTTTTTT
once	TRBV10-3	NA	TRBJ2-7	CAISDLQGSYEQYF	TGTGCCATCAGTGACCTCCAGGGGAGCTACGAGCAGTACTTC
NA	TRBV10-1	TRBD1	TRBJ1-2	CASSVGTGSSYGYTF	TGCGCCAGCAGCGTGGGGACAGGGTCGTCCTATGGCTACACCTTC
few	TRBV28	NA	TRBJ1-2	CASSFPVGRGRGYTF	TGTGCCAGCAGTTTCCCAGTCGGGAGAGGTCGGGGCTACACCTTC
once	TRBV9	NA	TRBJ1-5	CASSVRDGNQPQHF	TGTGCCAGCAGCGTGAGGGACGGCAATCAGCCCCAGCATTTT
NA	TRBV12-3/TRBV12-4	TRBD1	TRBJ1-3	CASSLTGGSSGNTIYF	TGTGCCAGCAGTTTGACAGGGGGGTCCTCTGGAAACACCATATATTTT
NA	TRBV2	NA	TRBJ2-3	CASSDVRSTDTQYF	TGTGCCAGCAGTGATGTGCGGAGCACAGATACGCAGTATTTT
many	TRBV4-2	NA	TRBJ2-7	CASSQGEFRIGVEQYF	TGTGCCAGCAGCCAAGGGGAATTCAGGATCGGGGTCGAGCAGTACTTC
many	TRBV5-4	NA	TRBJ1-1	CASSFRETEAFF	TGTGCCAGCAGCTTCAGAGAGACTGAAGCTTTCTTT
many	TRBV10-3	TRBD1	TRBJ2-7	CAASSGQGSSYEQYF	TGTGCCGCTTCTTCAGGACAGGGGTCATCCTACGAGCAGTACTTC
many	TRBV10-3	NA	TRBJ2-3	CATAVGGGGTDTQYF	TGTGCCACCGCGGTCGGGGGAGGTGGCACAGATACGCAGTATTTT
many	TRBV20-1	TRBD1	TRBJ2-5	CSARDPRGTGETQYF	TGCAGTGCTAGAGACCCCAGGGGGACGGGGGAGACCCAGTACTTC
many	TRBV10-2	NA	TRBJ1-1	CASSVGEGTEAFF	TGCGCCAGCAGTGTGGGGGAGGGCACTGAAGCTTTCTTT
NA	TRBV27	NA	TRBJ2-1	CASSLRGFVNEQFF	TGTGCCAGCAGTTTAAGGGGGTTCGTCAATGAGCAGTTCTTC
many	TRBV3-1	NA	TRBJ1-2	CASSHEQGQPGYTF	TGTGCCAGCAGCCATGAGCAGGGCCAGCCTGGCTACACCTTC
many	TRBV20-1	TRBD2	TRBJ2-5	CSASLLARQETQYF	TGCAGTGCTAGTTTACTAGCGCGCCAAGAGACCCAGTACTTC
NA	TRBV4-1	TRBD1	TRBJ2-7	CASSQDWDRMSEQYF	TGCGCCAGCAGCCAAGATTGGGACAGGATGTCCGAGCAGTACTTC
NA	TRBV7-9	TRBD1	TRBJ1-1	CASSLALGQGGYTEAFF	TGTGCCAGCAGCTTAGCGCTAGGACAGGGGGGATACACTGAAGCTTTCTTT
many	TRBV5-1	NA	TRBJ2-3	CASSPRGLSTDTQYF	TGCGCCAGCAGCCCAAGGGGACTGTCCACAGATACGCAGTATTTT
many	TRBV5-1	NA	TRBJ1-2	CASSLEEGDYGYTF	TGCGCCAGCAGCTTGGAAGAGGGAGACTATGGCTACACCTTC
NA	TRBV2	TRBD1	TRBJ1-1	CASNQQGRDTEAFF	TGTGCCAGCAACCAACAGGGGCGGGACACTGAAGCTTTCTTT
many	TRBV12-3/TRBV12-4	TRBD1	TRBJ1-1	CAIGTAMNTEAFF	TGTGCCATTGGGACAGCCATGAACACTGAAGCTTTCTTT
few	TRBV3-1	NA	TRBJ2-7	CASSRVGIGPAGTYEQYF	TGTGCCAGCAGCCGGGTTGGGATAGGCCCGGCGGGCACCTACGAGCAGTACTTC
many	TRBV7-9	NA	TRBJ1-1	CASSAYQQGNTEAFF	TGTGCCAGCAGCGCTTACCAGCAGGGGAACACTGAAGCTTTCTTT
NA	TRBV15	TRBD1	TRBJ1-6	CATSAATGGNSPLHF	TGTGCCACCAGCGCTGCGACAGGGGGTAATTCACCCCTCCACTTT
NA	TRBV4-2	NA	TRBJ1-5	CASSPNDRNSNQPQHF	TGTGCCAGCAGCCCGAACGACAGGAATAGCAATCAGCCCCAGCATTTT
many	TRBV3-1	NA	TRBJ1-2	CASSRFQGRDGYTF	TGTGCCAGCAGCCGATTCCAGGGGCGCGATGGCTACACCTTC
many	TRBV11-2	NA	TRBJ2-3	CASSFWDRDTDTQYF	TGTGCCAGCAGCTTTTGGGATAGGGATACAGATACGCAGTATTTT
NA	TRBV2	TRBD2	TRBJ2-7	CASRLTGGSYEQYF	TGTGCCAGCAGGCTTACCGGGGGGTCCTACGAGCAGTACTTC
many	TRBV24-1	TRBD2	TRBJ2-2	CATSDSGLAGTGELFF	TGTGCCACCAGTGATTCCGGACTAGCGGGGACCGGGGAGCTGTTTTTT
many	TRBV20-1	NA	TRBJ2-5	CSAGPGVVQETQYF	TGCAGTGCTGGGCCCGGGGTGGTCCAAGAGACCCAGTACTTC
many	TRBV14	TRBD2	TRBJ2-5	CASSQDSSGQETQYF	TGTGCCAGCAGCCAAGACTCTAGCGGACAAGAGACCCAGTACTTC
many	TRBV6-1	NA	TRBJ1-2	CASSVLPAGIYGYTF	TGTGCCAGCAGTGTCTTACCGGCAGGGATATATGGCTACACCTTC
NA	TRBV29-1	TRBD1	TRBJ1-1	CSVVQGTVTEAFF	TGCAGCGTTGTACAGGGGACTGTCACTGAAGCTTTCTTT
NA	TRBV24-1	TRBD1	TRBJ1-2	CATSEVGRDSLF	TGTGCCACCAGTGAAGTTGGCCGGGACAGCCTCTTC
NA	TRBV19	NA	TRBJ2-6	CASSRSGARSGANVLTF	TGTGCCAGTAGTAGGTCAGGGGCACGCTCTGGGGCCAACGTCCTGACTTTC
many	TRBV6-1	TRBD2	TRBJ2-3	CASTGTSGSTDTQYF	TGTGCCAGCACTGGGACTAGCGGCAGCACAGATACGCAGTATTTT